The 32 T cell receptor beta chains in this list originate from one sample, sequenced in a study of T cell repertoires in cytomegalovirus infection. TCRdb itself ran the reads through MiXCR, one entry per CDR3 protein. Here the sample spans a few hundred thousand distinct CDR3 sequences, about a sixth being singletons. The sequenced sample consisted of PBMCs. The receptors here all came from a human donor in good health (CMV status not recorded). Some clones in this sample may be carry-over from other donors' samples.

This clonotype was recorded at least ten times. The chain is built from TRBV7-4 and TRBJ1-5; 8 nucleotides line up with TRBD1. This CDR3 spans 15 amino acids. Per germline, CDR1 SGHVT and CDR2 SQSDAQ. V dropped 2 bases and J dropped 5; count of bases not matched to a gene: 5. This CDR3 is CASSLSGDRYQPQHF. The DNA of the CDR3 is TGTGCCAGCAGCTTATCCGGGGACAGGTATCAGCCCCAGCATTTT. Filled out from reference TRBV7-4 and TRBJ1-5, the complete variable domain reads GAGVSQSPRYKVAKRGRDVALRCDSISGHVTLYWYRQTLGQGSEVLTYSQSDAQRDKSGRPSGRFSAERPERSVSTLKIQRTEQGDSAVYLCASSLSGDRYQPQHFGDGTRLSIL.

This clonotype has only a few counts. J is TRBJ2-1 and V is TRBV7-9; D is unclear. V was clipped by 1 base and J by 4 bases, with 8 bases between them. The length of the CDR3 is 14 residues. Germline V gene data show CDR1 as SEHNR and CDR2 as FQNEAQ (reference sequence). The CDR3 sequence: CASSLGQIYNEQFF. The CDR3 DNA reads TGTGCCAGCAGCTTAGGCCAAATTTACAATGAGCAGTTCTTC.

Note on this clonotype: Being one base from a much bigger clone, this may be a read error. The chain couples TRBV4-3 to TRBJ1-3; D is ambiguous. Trimming left V 2 bases short and J 3 bases short, with 11 bases between. Looked up from germline, CDR1 is LGHNA and CDR2 is YSLEER. CDR3 size: 15 residues. The CDR3 DNA reads TGCGCCAGCAGCCAAACCACGACAAATGGAAACACCATATATTTT. Its protein is CASSQTTTNGNTIYF.

In its sample, this clonotype was seen a few times. V and J are TRBV11-1 and TRBJ1-3; D not certain. This CDR3 has 14 amino acids. Per germline, CDR1 SGHAT and CDR2 FQDESV (reference sequence). V dropped 3 bases and J dropped 0 bases, with 6 bases sitting between them. This CDR3 is CASSFGLSGNTIYF. The CDR3 region has the DNA TGTGCCAGCAGCTTTGGTCTCTCTGGAAACACCATATATTTT. Full variable domain (missing parts from reference TRBV11-1 and TRBJ1-3): EAEVAQSPRYKITEKSQAVAFWCDPISGHATLYWYRQILGQGPELLVQFQDESVVDDSQLPKDRFSAERLKGVDSTLKIQPAELGDSAMYLCASSFGLSGNTIYFGEGSWLTVV.

In this sample, this clonotype turned up a few times. The CDR3 spells CASSLDGPSNQPQHF. CDR3 bases: TGCGCCAGCAGCTTGGATGGCCCCAGCAATCAGCCCCAGCATTTT. The rearrangement uses TRBV5-1 and TRBJ1-5, with D hard to call. Germline V gene data show CDR1 as SGHRS and CDR2 as YFSETQ. V lost 0 bases, J lost 1 base, and 8 bases lay in between. This CDR3 region has 15 residues.

In this sample, this clonotype turned up many times. This chain connects TRBV7-9 to TRBJ1-2; D unresolved. V was pared by 5 bases and J by 7 bases, with 17 bases between. Germline CDR1 reads SEHNR; CDR2 reads FQNEAQ (reference sequence). This CDR3 is 14 amino acids long. The CDR3 region has the DNA TGTGCCAGCAGCCTCTCCGAAGAGGGCCTTGGCTACACCTTC. It encodes CASSLSEEGLGYTF.

This clonotype was seen a handful of times. The chain carries TRBV7-9 and TRBJ2-7; possibly TRBD1 for D (6 bases). Germline CDR1 reads SEHNR; CDR2 reads FQNEAQ (reference sequence). The CDR3 consists of 14 residues. V lost 5 bases and J 2 bases, leaving 13 bases between the germline ends. The DNA for the CDR3 is TGTGCCAGCAGCACAGGGTACGAAACCTACGAGCAGTACTTC. This codes for CASSTGYETYEQYF. Using reference TRBV7-9 and TRBJ2-7 for the parts outside the CDR3, the full variable domain is DTGVSQNPRHKITKRGQNVTFRCDPISEHNRLYWYRQTLGQGPEFLTYFQNEAQLEKSRLLSDRFSAERPKGSFSTLEIQRTEQGDSAMYLCASSTGYETYEQYFGPGTRLTVT.

In its sample, this clonotype was seen many times. The chain is built from TRBV7-2 and TRBJ1-6, with 9 bases fitting TRBD1. The CDR3 consists of 16 residues. The trim removed 6 bases at V and 7 bases at J, leaving 10 bases unmatched. Germline V lookup: CDR1 SGHTA, CDR2 FQGNSA. Written as DNA, the CDR3 is TGTGCCAGCAGTCTACTCCGGGACAGGGTCAATTCACCCCTCCACTTT. It yields the protein CASSLLRDRVNSPLHF.

A few counts support this clonotype. This rearrangement joins TRBV28 to TRBJ1-2, with D tentatively TRBD1 (6 bases). V was pared by 7 bases and J by 4 bases, with 19 bases between. The germline CDR1 and CDR2 sequences are MDHEN and SYDVKM. CDR3 length: 15 residues. CDR3 protein: CASNAPQGRGYGYTF. In DNA, the CDR3 is TGTGCCAGCAACGCGCCACAGGGTAGGGGCTATGGCTACACCTTC.

This clonotype was seen repeatedly, ten times or more. This chain joins TRBV12-3 or TRBV12-4 and TRBJ1-2; no clear D. V dropped 5 bases and J dropped 7 bases, with 8 bases sitting between them. The CDR3 loop spans 11 amino acids. The CDR3 nucleotides read TGTGCCAGCAGTCAGGCAGGTGGCTACACCTTC. Translating gives CASSQAGGYTF.

This clonotype was picked up a small number of times. The CDR3 DNA sequence: TGCGCCAGCAGCCAAGGTGACAGGAGCACAGATACGCAGTATTTT. As protein: CASSQGDRSTDTQYF. The rearrangement links TRBV4-3 to TRBJ2-3, with a tentative D call TRBD1 (6 bases). The V gene lost 1 base and the J gene lost 0 bases, with 8 bases spanning the gap. In germline, CDR1 is LGHNA, CDR2 YSLEER. CDR3 length: 15 residues.

This clonotype appeared a few times. The chain uses TRBV20-1 and TRBJ1-5; D is ambiguous. This CDR3 contains 13 residues. Trimming stripped 0 bases from V and 5 bases from J, with 8 bases between. CDR1 is DFQATT and CDR2 is SNEGSKA in the germline V gene (reference sequence). CDR3 in amino acids: CSARDASYQPQHF. CDR3 coding DNA: TGCAGTGCTAGAGATGCTTCGTATCAGCCCCAGCATTTT.

This chain joins TRBV7-9 and TRBJ1-2, with D possibly matching TRBD1 (6 bases). Germline CDR1 reads SEHNR; CDR2 reads FQNEAQ (reference sequence). Trimming removed 0 bases from V and 8 bases from J, with 13 bases in between. The CDR3 runs 14 residues. In DNA, the CDR3 is TGTGCCAGCAGCTTAGCGCCCAGCCAGGGGGGCTACACCTTC. This gives the protein CASSLAPSQGGYTF.

This clonotype was observed at least ten times. This chain connects TRBV6-1 to TRBJ1-2; the match to TRBD1 covers 10 bases. This CDR3 contains 15 residues. Germline V lookup: CDR1 MNHNS, CDR2 SASEGT. After removal of 3 bases from V and 4 bases from J, the junction contained 5 bases not matched to a gene. The CDR3: CASSDPGQGPYGYTF. The CDR3 bases are TGTGCCAGCAGTGACCCGGGACAGGGGCCCTATGGCTACACCTTC.

This clonotype has ten or more counts. At one boundary the junction diverges from the germline segment, which might be a read error. This chain connects TRBV7-2 to TRBJ2-7; TRBD1 matches 7 bases. CDR3 size: 15 residues. Germline values: CDR1 SGHTA, CDR2 FQGNSA. The CDR3 here is CASSSLGGTSYEQYF. The CDR3 region has the DNA TGTGCCAGCAGCTCCCTAGGGGGCACTTCCTATGAGCAGTACTTC.

This clonotype has just one count. This sequence joins TRBV20-1 and TRBJ1-1; a weak D match, TRBD1 (6 bases). CDR1 and CDR2 from the germline V gene are DFQATT and SNEGSKA (reference sequence). This CDR3 has 13 residues. V gave up 2 bases and J gave up 5 bases, with 12 bases separating them. DNA for the CDR3: TGCAGTGCTAGAATGGGGGCAGGGACTGAAGCTTTCTTT. This codes for CSARMGAGTEAFF.

This sequence joins TRBV6-6 and TRBJ1-5; D is ambiguous. Germline assignment: CDR1 MNHNY and CDR2 SVGAGI (reference sequence). The CDR3 sequence is 16 residues long. The germline V and J ends were trimmed by 5 bases and 0 bases, with 14 bases remaining between them. The CDR3: CASSHSDPYSNQPQHF. DNA for the CDR3: TGTGCCAGCAGTCATAGTGACCCCTATAGCAATCAGCCCCAGCATTTT.

In this sample, this clonotype turned up a few times. The chain is built from TRBV19 and TRBJ2-1; 9 bases map to TRBD2. J lost 8 bases, V lost 5 bases, and 4 bases had no gene match. The CDR3 has 13 amino acids. Germline V gene data show CDR1 as LNHDA and CDR2 as SQIVND (reference sequence). CDR3 in DNA: TGTGCCAGTAGTTACCGGACTAGCGATGAGCAGTTCTTC. Protein product: CASSYRTSDEQFF.

In regard to this clonotype: This could be a read error, since a much larger clone is one nucleotide away. The chain employs TRBV6-5 and TRBJ2-3, with a possible D match to TRBD1 (5 bases). The V end was cut by 0 bases, the J end by 5 bases, with 15 bases between. CDR1 is MNHEY, CDR2 SVGAGI, per germline. The CDR3 runs to 16 residues. The CDR3 is CASSYSSSGRGDTQYF. The CDR3 DNA reads as TGTGCCAGCAGTTACTCGAGTTCAGGAAGGGGAGATACGCAGTATTTT.

Ten or more counts support this clonotype. V usage is TRBV7-8 and J usage is TRBJ2-7; tentatively, D is TRBD1 or TRBD2 (5 bases each). Germline V gene sequence: CDR1 SGHVS, CDR2 FQNEAQ. The CDR3 runs to 17 residues. With 3 bases removed from V and 6 bases from J, the gap between germline ends came to 24 bases. The CDR3 spells CASSFFPNGATTTEQYF. In nucleotides, the CDR3 is TGTGCCAGCAGCTTCTTTCCTAACGGGGCTACAACTACCGAGCAGTACTTC.

This clonotype was found many times. The CDR3 DNA is TGTGCCAGCAGCCCAACCGGCGGACCCGCGGAGACCCAGTACTTC. Its translation is CASSPTGGPAETQYF. The chain combines TRBV11-2 with TRBJ2-5; no clear D. The CDR3 sequence is 15 residues long. Trimming cost V 5 bases and J 5 bases, with 18 bases left between them. CDR1 SGHAT and CDR2 FQNNGV come from the germline V gene.

This clonotype was detected many times. V and J are TRBV28 and TRBJ1-4; TRBD1 might be the D (5 bases). The CDR3 loop spans 14 amino acids. V lost 4 bases and J 4 bases, leaving 10 bases between the germline ends. Germline V gene sequence: CDR1 MDHEN, CDR2 SYDVKM. The CDR3 DNA follows: TGTGCCAGCAGTTCACAGGACCTTAATGAAAAACTGTTTTTT. Translated, it gives CASSSQDLNEKLFF.

The chain employs TRBV2 and TRBJ2-1; D may be TRBD1 (6 bases). Trimming took off 3 bases at V and 8 bases at J, with 14 bases between the two ends. The V gene's germline CDR1 is SNHLY and CDR2 FYNNEI. CDR3 length equals 14 residues. DNA for the CDR3: TGTGCCAGCAGTGAGGGGGCGGTGCTGGATGAGCAGTTCTTC. Protein sequence: CASSEGAVLDEQFF.

This clonotype was counted many times. The chain recombines TRBV28 with TRBJ1-2; D gene unclear. Trimming cost V 1 base and J 7 bases, with 7 bases left between them. CDR3 length equals 12 residues. Germline CDR1 is MDHEN and CDR2 is SYDVKM. CDR3 sequence reads: CASSLFVSGYTF. The CDR3 DNA sequence: TGTGCCAGCAGTTTATTCGTCTCTGGCTACACCTTC.

V is TRBV20-1 and J is TRBJ1-4, with D perhaps TRBD1 (5 bases). V lost 0 bases and J lost 7, with 15 bases in between. The CDR3 runs 15 residues. Germline CDR1 is DFQATT and CDR2 is SNEGSKA (reference sequence). CDR3 sequence (DNA): TGCAGTGCTAGAGATCTGAGGGGCGTGGGTGAAAAACTGTTTTTT. Translating gives CSARDLRGVGEKLFF.

The CDR3 is CASSQSRGAASYEQYF. The CDR3 DNA reads TGCGCCAGCAGCCAATCAAGGGGGGCAGCGTCCTACGAGCAGTACTTC. V gene TRBV4-1 combines with J gene TRBJ2-7; D is tentatively TRBD1 or TRBD2 (6 bases each). The V gene's germline CDR1 is MGHRA and CDR2 YSYEKL. This CDR3 is built from 16 residues. With 2 bases removed from V and 1 base from J, the gap between germline ends came to 15 bases.

A word on this clonotype: Being one base from a much bigger clone, this may be a read error. V usage is TRBV6-6 and J usage is TRBJ1-5, with 7 bases fitting TRBD1. V was clipped by 8 bases and J by 6 bases; unmatched bases: 7. CDR3 size: 13 residues. Germline V gene data show CDR1 as MNHNY and CDR2 as SVGAGI (reference sequence). The CDR3 DNA reads as TGTGCCAGCGGGGGACAGCTCAGTCAGCCCCAGCATTTT. Translating gives CASGGQLSQPQHF.

The rearrangement joins TRBV11-2 to TRBJ1-4; D uncertain. From germline, CDR1 is SGHAT and CDR2 FQNNGV. Trimming stripped 1 base from V and 6 bases from J, with 9 bases between. This CDR3 spans 14 amino acids. The CDR3 reads CASSLVRTHEKLFF. CDR3 nucleotides: TGTGCCAGCAGCTTAGTACGGACGCATGAAAAACTGTTTTTT.

There are many counts of this clonotype. An end of the junction does not agree with germline; a read error may underlie this. The rearrangement links TRBV7-2 to TRBJ2-1, with D possibly being TRBD1 (5 bases). Germline V CDR1 and CDR2: SGHTA, FQGNSA. The CDR3 spans 13 residues. CDR3 sequence: CASSSPGALGSDF. In DNA, the CDR3 is TGTGCCAGCAGCTCCCCTGGGGCCCTAGGGTCGGACTTC.

This clonotype showed up many times. V usage is TRBV20-1 and J usage is TRBJ1-3, with 9 nucleotides matching TRBD1. This CDR3 has 15 amino acids. Germline lookup yields CDR1 DFQATT and CDR2 SNEGSKA (reference sequence). Unmatched junction bases numbered 8, after V lost 3 bases and J lost 5 bases. The CDR3 reads CSARGTGSVRNTIYF. CDR3 coding DNA: TGCAGTGCTAGGGGGACAGGGAGTGTGCGAAACACCATATATTTT.

Only a few counts were recorded for this clonotype. The chain combines TRBV14 with TRBJ2-4; the D is unclear. The ends were cut back, 0 bases at V and 0 bases at J, with 6 bases in the middle. This CDR3 is built from 15 residues. Germline values: CDR1 SGHDN, CDR2 FVKESK. The CDR3 nucleotides read TGTGCCAGCAGCCAAGATCAGGTAGCCAAAAACATTCAGTACTTC. This encodes CASSQDQVAKNIQYF. The full variable domain, in which reference TRBV14 and TRBJ2-4 provide the parts outside the CDR3, is EAGVTQFPSHSVIEKGQTVTLRCDPISGHDNLYWYRRVMGKEIKFLLHFVKESKQDESGMPNNRFLAERTGGTYSTLKVQPAELEDSGVYFCASSQDQVAKNIQYFGAGTRLSVL.

This clonotype has a handful of counts. This chain links TRBV20-1 with TRBJ2-7, with 8 bases fitting TRBD1. V lost 0 bases to trimming and J lost 7 bases; unmatched junction nucleotides: 8. CDR1 is DFQATT, CDR2 SNEGSKA, per germline (reference sequence). This CDR3 has 14 amino acids. DNA of the CDR3: TGCAGTGCTAGAGAGGGGCAGGGGGCAGGAGAGCAGTACTTC. It codes for CSAREGQGAGEQYF.